A selection of T cell receptor beta chains follows, all from one sample in a study of blood T cell repertoires in COVID-19. Here immunoSEQ multiplex PCR was the method, and the copy in TCRdb shows in-frame clones only, minus some. The data hold about 90,000 clones, with around nine tenths observed a single time. The source material was peripheral blood. Source of these receptors: an elderly man with active or convalescent COVID-19. CDR3s include the opening cysteine and the closing phenylalanine or tryptophan. The D gene is left open where the match is weak. The listing skips clone size in some rows; elsewhere it reads once, few, many or a size class.

CDR3 DNA,CDR3 protein,V gene,D gene,J gene,clone size
TGCAGCGCCCGGACTTCGGACTCCTACAATGAGCAGTTCTTC,CSARTSDSYNEQFF,TRBV29-1,NA,TRBJ2-1,NA
TGTGCTGCCCAGGAGCGGGCTAGCACAGATACGCAGTATTTT,CAAQERASTDTQYF,TRBV6-5,NA,TRBJ2-3,NA
TGCGCCAGCAGCCAACCGGGACAGGGACCCTATGGCTACACCTTC,CASSQPGQGPYGYTF,TRBV4-1,TRBD1,TRBJ1-2,NA
TGTGCCAGCAGTGAAGAGGGGAACTATGGCTACACCTTC,CASSEEGNYGYTF,TRBV2,NA,TRBJ1-2,NA
TGTGCCAGCAGCTTTACCGGGACTAGGGAGCTCAATGAGCAGTTCTTC,CASSFTGTRELNEQFF,TRBV7-2,TRBD2,TRBJ2-1,once
TGTGCCAGCAGCCAAGAGTCAGGGAACTATGGCTACACCTTC,CASSQESGNYGYTF,TRBV4-2,NA,TRBJ1-2,once
TGTGCCAGCAGCTTCGATACCGGGACAGGGGAAGAGACCCAGTACTTC,CASSFDTGTGEETQYF,TRBV7-9,TRBD1,TRBJ2-5,NA
TGTGCCAGCAGCCTACACCTAGCTACCGGGGAGCTGTTTTTT,CASSLHLATGELFF,TRBV4-2,NA,TRBJ2-2,NA
TGCGCCAGCAGTGAAAGGAGCGGGGGCAATACGCAGTATTTT,CASSERSGGNTQYF,TRBV10-2,TRBD2,TRBJ2-3,NA
TGTGCCAGCAGCCGGCCGGGTTACACTGAAGCTTTCTTT,CASSRPGYTEAFF,TRBV3-1/TRBV3-2,NA,TRBJ1-1,NA
TGTGCCAGCAGTTTCGGACAGGGGGCTCGGTATGGCTACACCTTC,CASSFGQGARYGYTF,TRBV27,TRBD1,TRBJ1-2,NA
TGCGCCAGCAGCCAAGATCGGGGCGGGAGGGACTACAATGAGCAGTTCTTC,CASSQDRGGRDYNEQFF,TRBV4-1,TRBD2,TRBJ2-1,NA
TGTGCCAGCAGTGAAGTTGGAGGGAGCTCCTATAATTCACCCCTCCACTTT,CASSEVGGSSYNSPLHF,TRBV6-1,NA,TRBJ1-6,few
TGTGCCAGCAGCTTAGGCAGGGGTCGGTTTTTGGAAGCTTTCTTT,CASSLGRGRFLEAFF,TRBV7-2,NA,TRBJ1-1,few
TGTGCCAGCAGTTACGGACAGGGGGCGGGCGGCTACACCTTC,CASSYGQGAGGYTF,TRBV28,TRBD1,TRBJ1-2,NA
TGTGCCAGCAGTATAGGCAGGGAAAACATTCAGTACTTC,CASSIGRENIQYF,TRBV27,NA,TRBJ2-4,NA
TGTGCCTGGAGTGGCCCACGGTGGAGGGAGACCCAGTACTTC,CAWSGPRWRETQYF,TRBV30,NA,TRBJ2-5,NA
TGTGCCAGCAGCCAAGCCCGGACTAGCGGGAACCACGATGAGCAGTTCTTC,CASSQARTSGNHDEQFF,TRBV3-1/TRBV3-2,TRBD2,TRBJ2-1,few
TGTGCCCGCAGCTTGGCCGGGGGGGGACAGCCGAATCAGCCCCAGCATTTT,CARSLAGGGQPNQPQHF,TRBV5-6,TRBD1,TRBJ1-5,NA
TGTGCCAGCATCGTGGGACTAGCGGGAGGGCCAGGAGAGACCCAGTACTTC,CASIVGLAGGPGETQYF,TRBV2,TRBD2,TRBJ2-5,NA
TGTGCCAGCAGCGTAGGCGGACTGAACTCCTACGAGCAGTACTTC,CASSVGGLNSYEQYF,TRBV9,NA,TRBJ2-7,NA
TGTGCCAGTAGTGGAACAGGGATTCAGCCCCAGCATTTT,CASSGTGIQPQHF,TRBV19,NA,TRBJ1-5,NA
TGCGCCAGCAGCCAAGATTTAACTAGCGCATACAATGAGCAGTTCTTC,CASSQDLTSAYNEQFF,TRBV4-3,TRBD2,TRBJ2-1,once
TGTGCCAGCAGCTTAACAGGGAGCTACAATGAGCAGTTCTTC,CASSLTGSYNEQFF,TRBV7-9,NA,TRBJ2-1,NA
TGTGCCATCAGTGAGTCCGCTCTAGCGGGAGGAAGTAGCTCCTACGAGCAGTACTTC,CAISESALAGGSSSYEQYF,TRBV10-3,TRBD2,TRBJ2-7,NA
TGTGCCAGCAGTCTATATATCCGGTGGGACAGGGCGCCAGATACGCAGTATTTT,CASSLYIRWDRAPDTQYF,TRBV27,TRBD1,TRBJ2-3,NA
TGTGCCAGCACCAAACAGGTGAGCAATCAGCCCCAGCATTTT,CASTKQVSNQPQHF,TRBV6-5,NA,TRBJ1-5,few
TGTGCCAGTAGTATATGGGACTACTACACCTTC,CASSIWDYYTF,TRBV19,NA,TRBJ1-2,NA
TGTGCCAGTAGTATAGACAGGAACTCTGGAAACACCATATATTTT,CASSIDRNSGNTIYF,TRBV19,NA,TRBJ1-3,NA
TGCAGCGTTCGCACTAGCGGTTCCGACCGGGGGCCGCAGTATTTT,CSVRTSGSDRGPQYF,TRBV29-1,TRBD2,TRBJ2-3,NA
TGTGCCAGCAGTAACTACAGGGAGCAGTTCTTC,CASSNYREQFF,TRBV6-6,NA,TRBJ2-1,NA
TGTGCCAGCACCACTGACTTTGGGACAGGGGGCTCCTACAATGAGCAGTTCTTC,CASTTDFGTGGSYNEQFF,TRBV5-4,TRBD1,TRBJ2-1,NA
TGTGCCAGCAGTACGGAGGTCACCGGGGAGCTGTTTTTT,CASSTEVTGELFF,TRBV4-2,NA,TRBJ2-2,NA
TGTGCCAGCAGCTACCCTCAATCCATGGCTAGCGGGAGCTACGAGCAGTACTTC,CASSYPQSMASGSYEQYF,TRBV11-3,TRBD2,TRBJ2-7,NA
TGTGCCAGCACCATACAGGGACCGAACACTGAAGCTTTCTTT,CASTIQGPNTEAFF,TRBV7-9,NA,TRBJ1-1,NA
TGTGCCAGCAGCTTAGAGGGGGTCACTGAAGCTTTCTTT,CASSLEGVTEAFF,TRBV7-9,NA,TRBJ1-1,NA
TGTGCCAGCAGGCGACAGGGGGCCATTGGCGAGCAGTACTTC,CASRRQGAIGEQYF,TRBV28,TRBD1,TRBJ2-7,NA
TGTGCCAGCTCGCCGCCCCGGCTAGCGGGAGAGGATACGCAGTATTTT,CASSPPRLAGEDTQYF,TRBV18,TRBD2,TRBJ2-3,NA
TGTGCCAGCAGCCGGGGGGACGATCAGCCCCAGCATTTT,CASSRGDDQPQHF,TRBV5-5,NA,TRBJ1-5,once
TGTGCCAGCAGTGACTCGCCAGGGAGGGAGCAGTACTTC,CASSDSPGREQYF,TRBV6-4,NA,TRBJ2-7,once
TGTGCCAGCAGGGCCAGAACTGGACTCGGTGGGAGTAATCAGCCCCAGCATTTT,CASRARTGLGGSNQPQHF,TRBV27,NA,TRBJ1-5,NA
TGTGCCAGCAGCTTAGCGAGGGCAGAAGCTTTCTTT,CASSLARAEAFF,TRBV7-2,NA,TRBJ1-1,NA
TGTGCCAGCTCACGAAATGGACAGGGGGCGTCTAATGAAAAACTGTTTTTT,CASSRNGQGASNEKLFF,TRBV18,TRBD1,TRBJ1-4,few
TGCGCCAGCAGCCCGGGACTTTCTGGGAATGAGCAGTTCTTC,CASSPGLSGNEQFF,TRBV5-1,NA,TRBJ2-1,NA
TGTGCCAGCAGACCCAGCGGGAGTCGCTACACCGGGGAGCTGTTTTTT,CASRPSGSRYTGELFF,TRBV28,TRBD2,TRBJ2-2,NA
TGCGCCAGCACCCTGTCCGGGGGGGACACTGAAGCTTTCTTT,CASTLSGGDTEAFF,TRBV5-1,NA,TRBJ1-1,NA
TGTGCCACCAGCAGACTAGGAACAGGGGTCGACCACGAGCAGTACTTC,CATSRLGTGVDHEQYF,TRBV15,TRBD1,TRBJ2-7,NA
TGTGCCAGCAGCTTAGAGGCTAGGAAAGGAGCCTCTGGAAACACCATATATTTT,CASSLEARKGASGNTIYF,TRBV7-6,NA,TRBJ1-3,once
TGTGCCAGCTCACCACCCCTAACCGGGACAGGGTGGGATGAGCAGTTCTTC,CASSPPLTGTGWDEQFF,TRBV18,TRBD1,TRBJ2-1,NA
TGTGCCAGCAGAGCTGGGACTAAAGAGACCCAGTACTTC,CASRAGTKETQYF,TRBV7-2,TRBD2,TRBJ2-5,NA
TGTGCCAGCTCACCACCAGGAGCTTACACTGAAGCTTTCTTT,CASSPPGAYTEAFF,TRBV18,NA,TRBJ1-1,NA
TGTGCCAGCGGACCAGGGTCGAACACCGGGGAGCTGTTTTTT,CASGPGSNTGELFF,TRBV6-5,NA,TRBJ2-2,NA
TGTGCCAGCAGCCCCTCGGACAGCGGTATAGGGGGCGATGGCTACACCTTC,CASSPSDSGIGGDGYTF,TRBV7-3,TRBD1,TRBJ1-2,NA
TGTGCCAGCAGCTCCCTACTAGCGGGAGGGCCGGGCTCCTACAATGAGCAGTTCTTC,CASSSLLAGGPGSYNEQFF,TRBV7-3,TRBD2,TRBJ2-1,NA
TGTGCCAGCAGCCTGACAGGGGGGTCTTACAATGAGCAGTTCTTC,CASSLTGGSYNEQFF,TRBV14,TRBD1,TRBJ2-1,NA
TGCGCCAGCAGCTTGGCGGGGAACACTGAAGCTTTCTTT,CASSLAGNTEAFF,TRBV5-1,NA,TRBJ1-1,NA
TGTGCCAGCAGTGTTGACACCTATGGCTACACCTTC,CASSVDTYGYTF,TRBV2,NA,TRBJ1-2,NA
TGTGCCAGCAGACTTAGTAGCACTGAAGCTTTCTTT,CASRLSSTEAFF,TRBV7-2,NA,TRBJ1-1,NA
TGTGCCACCAGCAGAGATTGGACAGGCAATCAGCCCCAGCATTTT,CATSRDWTGNQPQHF,TRBV15,NA,TRBJ1-5,NA
TGCGCCAGCAGCCAAGATGCAGGGTGGGACACTGAAGCTTTCTTT,CASSQDAGWDTEAFF,TRBV4-1,NA,TRBJ1-1,NA